These T cell receptor beta chains were read from a single sample in a study of blood T cells in healthy people across ages. TCRdb independently ran MiXCR on the 5' RACE reads; one entry per CDR3 protein. The repertoire includes 500,000 to 650,000 distinct CDR3 sequences, about 25% of them detected once, and about 3.9% sits in the top ten. The data also belong to a second study, concerning T cells of mothers and their children.

Sequenced: blood. The receptor source for this set is a boy younger than 10 in good health. Each CDR3 is given with its conserved first and last residue. D genes are given only for firm matches. Expanded clones get a size class; other rows say once, few or many, or leave the size out.

TRBV4-3	-	TRBJ2-1	few	CASSQDRQGNNEQFF	TGCGCCAGCAGCCAAGATAGGCAGGGAAACAATGAGCAGTTCTTC
TRBV20-1	-	TRBJ2-1	-	CSACGTPGDEQFF	TGCAGTGCTTGCGGGACCCCGGGCGATGAGCAGTTCTTC
TRBV12-3/TRBV12-4	-	TRBJ1-2	-	CASSLALGKGYTF	TGTGCCAGCAGTTTAGCTCTGGGGAAGGGCTACACCTTC
TRBV13	TRBD1	TRBJ1-3	-	CASSPQGAPGNTIYF	TGTGCCAGCAGCCCACAGGGGGCCCCGGGAAACACCATATATTTT
TRBV20-1	TRBD2	TRBJ2-2	-	CSASSPSGSNTGELFF	TGCAGTGCTAGTAGTCCTAGCGGATCGAACACCGGGGAGCTGTTTTTT
TRBV2	TRBD1	TRBJ2-7	-	CASSPDRGLYEQYF	TGTGCCAGCAGCCCCGACAGGGGGCTCTACGAGCAGTACTTC
TRBV12-3/TRBV12-4	-	TRBJ2-2	few	CASSSPGLGELFF	TGTGCCAGCAGTAGCCCGGGACTCGGGGAGCTGTTTTTT
TRBV11-2	-	TRBJ2-1	few	CASSSSARGYNEQFF	TGTGCCAGCAGCTCCAGCGCTAGGGGCTACAATGAGCAGTTCTTC
TRBV6-2/TRBV6-3	TRBD1	TRBJ1-2	few	CASSYEPGGDYGYTF	TGTGCCAGCAGTTACGAGCCAGGGGGTGACTATGGCTACACCTTC
TRBV20-1	TRBD2	TRBJ2-5	-	CSAPGTSGGMTQYF	TGCAGTGCGCCCGGGACTAGCGGGGGGATGACCCAGTACTTC
TRBV6-4	-	TRBJ2-2	-	CASSDGLNTGELFF	TGTGCCAGCAGTGACGGGTTGAACACCGGGGAGCTGTTTTTT
TRBV29-1	TRBD1	TRBJ2-6	-	CSAGDRVGSGANVLTF	TGCAGCGCTGGGGACAGGGTGGGATCTGGGGCCAACGTCCTGACTTTC
TRBV14	-	TRBJ1-1	-	CASSVRGYNTEAFF	TGTGCCAGCAGCGTCAGGGGTTATAACACTGAGGCTTTCTTT
TRBV29-1	-	TRBJ1-1	-	CSTTVGTEAFF	TGCAGCACAACAGTCGGCACTGAAGCTTTCTTT
TRBV4-1	-	TRBJ1-1	-	CASSQVVSGAMNTEAFF	TGCGCCAGCAGCCAAGTGGTAAGCGGTGCGATGAACACTGAAGCTTTCTTT
TRBV7-9	-	TRBJ2-5	few	CASRLGWGLETQYF	TGTGCCAGCAGACTCGGGTGGGGTTTGGAGACCCAGTACTTC
TRBV6-1	TRBD2	TRBJ2-5	-	CASRPRTSGGYQETQYF	TGTGCCAGCAGACCCAGGACTAGCGGGGGGTACCAAGAGACCCAGTACTTC
TRBV9	-	TRBJ2-5	few	CASSVGVTGELQETQYF	TGTGCCAGCAGCGTAGGGGTAACCGGGGAGCTACAAGAGACCCAGTACTTC
TRBV27	-	TRBJ2-1	-	CASRVLNEQFF	TGTGCCAGCAGGGTTCTAAATGAGCAGTTCTTC
TRBV20-1	-	TRBJ1-2	-	CSALIGRYGYTF	TGCAGTGCTTTAATTGGGCGCTATGGCTACACCTTC
TRBV29-1	-	TRBJ2-7	-	CSVSWDTNYEQYF	TGCAGCGTTTCTTGGGACACTAACTACGAGCAGTACTTC
TRBV5-6	-	TRBJ1-2	-	CASSLAYGEGDYGYTF	TGTGCCAGCAGCTTGGCCTACGGGGAGGGAGACTATGGCTACACCTTC
TRBV7-9	TRBD1	TRBJ1-2	few	CASSLGPGGGYTF	TGTGCCAGCAGCTTAGGCCCAGGGGGTGGCTACACCTTC
TRBV25-1	-	TRBJ2-3	-	CASSDTSTQLDTQYF	TGTGCCAGCAGTGACACTAGTACCCAACTGGATACGCAGTATTTT
TRBV20-1	-	TRBJ1-2	-	CSARELNWAEGYGYTF	TGCAGTGCTAGAGAGCTTAATTGGGCCGAGGGCTATGGCTACACCTTC
TRBV9	-	TRBJ2-1	-	CASSVAWGSYNEQFF	TGTGCCAGCAGCGTAGCGTGGGGTAGCTACAATGAGCAGTTCTTC
TRBV20-1	TRBD2	TRBJ2-3	-	CSAVAGGPFTDTQYF	TGCAGTGCTGTAGCGGGAGGGCCATTCACAGATACGCAGTATTTT